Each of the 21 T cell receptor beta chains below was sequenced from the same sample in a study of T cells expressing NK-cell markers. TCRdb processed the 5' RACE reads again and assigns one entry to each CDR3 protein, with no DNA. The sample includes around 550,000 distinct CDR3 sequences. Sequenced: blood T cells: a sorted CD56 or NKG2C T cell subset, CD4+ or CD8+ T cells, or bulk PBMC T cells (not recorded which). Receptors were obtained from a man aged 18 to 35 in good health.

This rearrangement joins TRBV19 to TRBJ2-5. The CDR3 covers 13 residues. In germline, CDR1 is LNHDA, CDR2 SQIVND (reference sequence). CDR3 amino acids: CATQPGYQETQYF.

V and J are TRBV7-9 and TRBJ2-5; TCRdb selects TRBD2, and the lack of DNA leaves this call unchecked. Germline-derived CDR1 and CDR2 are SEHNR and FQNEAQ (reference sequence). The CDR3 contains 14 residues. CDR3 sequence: CASSTTSGPGTQYF.

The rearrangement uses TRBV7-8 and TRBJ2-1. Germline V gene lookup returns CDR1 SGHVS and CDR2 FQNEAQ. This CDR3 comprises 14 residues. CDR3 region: CASRIAGLGNEQFF.

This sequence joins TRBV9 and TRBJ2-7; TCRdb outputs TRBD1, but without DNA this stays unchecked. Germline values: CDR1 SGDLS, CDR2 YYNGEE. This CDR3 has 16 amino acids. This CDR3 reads CASSDGGGKGSYEQYF.

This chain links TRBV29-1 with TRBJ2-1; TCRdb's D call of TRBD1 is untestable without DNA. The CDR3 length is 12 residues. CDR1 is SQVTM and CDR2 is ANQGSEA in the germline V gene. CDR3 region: CSFYRDGNEQFF.

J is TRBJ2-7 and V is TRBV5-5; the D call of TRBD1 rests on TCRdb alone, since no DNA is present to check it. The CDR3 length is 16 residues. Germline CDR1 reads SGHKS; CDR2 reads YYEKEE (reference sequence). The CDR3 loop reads CASSSRGSPRGYEQYF.

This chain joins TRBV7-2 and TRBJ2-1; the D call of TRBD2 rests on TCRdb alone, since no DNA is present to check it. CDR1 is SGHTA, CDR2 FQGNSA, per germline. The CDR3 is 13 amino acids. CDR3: CASSATSYNEQFF.

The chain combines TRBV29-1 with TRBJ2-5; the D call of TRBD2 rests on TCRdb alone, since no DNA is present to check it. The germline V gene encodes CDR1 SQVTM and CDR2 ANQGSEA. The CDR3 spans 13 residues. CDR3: CSVGTSLAETQYF. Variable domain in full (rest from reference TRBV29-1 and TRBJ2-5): SAVISQKPSRDICQRGTSLTIQCQVDSQVTMMFWYRQQPGQSLTLIATANQGSEATYESGFVIDKFPISRPNLTFSTLTVSNMSPEDSSIYLCSVGTSLAETQYFGPGTRLLVL.

The CDR3 sequence: CASSQARGGPIQYF. This chain connects TRBV4-3 to TRBJ2-5; TCRdb lists TRBD2, though no DNA is available to test this call. Germline-derived CDR1 and CDR2 are LGHNA and YSLEER. This CDR3 comprises 14 residues.

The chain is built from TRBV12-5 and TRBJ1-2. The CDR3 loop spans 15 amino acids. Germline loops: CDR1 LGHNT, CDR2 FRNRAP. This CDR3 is CASGLVRASWDGYTF.

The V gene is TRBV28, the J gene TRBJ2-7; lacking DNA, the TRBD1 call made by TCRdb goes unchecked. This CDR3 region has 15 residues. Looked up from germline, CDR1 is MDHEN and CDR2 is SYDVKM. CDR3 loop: CASSTRTDARDEQYF.

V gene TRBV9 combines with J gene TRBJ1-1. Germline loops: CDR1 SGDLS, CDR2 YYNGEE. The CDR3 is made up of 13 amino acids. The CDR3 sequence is CASSVDAATEAFF.

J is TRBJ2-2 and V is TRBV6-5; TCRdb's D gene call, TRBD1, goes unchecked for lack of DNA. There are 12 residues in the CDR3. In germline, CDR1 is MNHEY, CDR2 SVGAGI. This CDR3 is CATAQGTGELFF.

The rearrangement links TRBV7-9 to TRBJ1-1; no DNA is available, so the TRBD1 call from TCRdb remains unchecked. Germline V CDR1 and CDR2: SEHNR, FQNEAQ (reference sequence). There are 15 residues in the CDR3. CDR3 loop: CASSLFQGVNTEAFF.

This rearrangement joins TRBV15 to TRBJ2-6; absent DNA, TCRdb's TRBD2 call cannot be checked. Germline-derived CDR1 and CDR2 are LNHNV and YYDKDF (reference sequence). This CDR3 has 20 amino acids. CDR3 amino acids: CATSRDSMLGLAGGANVLTF.

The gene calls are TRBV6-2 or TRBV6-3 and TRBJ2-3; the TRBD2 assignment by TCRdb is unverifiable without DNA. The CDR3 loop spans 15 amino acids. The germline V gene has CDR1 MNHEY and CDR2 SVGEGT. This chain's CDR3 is CASSTWGVGTDTQYF.

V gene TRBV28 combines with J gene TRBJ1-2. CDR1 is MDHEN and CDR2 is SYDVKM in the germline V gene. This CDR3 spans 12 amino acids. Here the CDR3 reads CASSGPNYGYTF.

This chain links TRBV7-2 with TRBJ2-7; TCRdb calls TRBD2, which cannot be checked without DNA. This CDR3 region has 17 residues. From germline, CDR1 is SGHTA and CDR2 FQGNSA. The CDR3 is CASSPKGGLAGSYEQYF.

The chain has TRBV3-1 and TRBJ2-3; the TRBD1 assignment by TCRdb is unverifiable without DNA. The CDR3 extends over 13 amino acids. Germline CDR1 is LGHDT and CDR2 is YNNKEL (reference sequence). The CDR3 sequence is CASNDRGGDTQYF.

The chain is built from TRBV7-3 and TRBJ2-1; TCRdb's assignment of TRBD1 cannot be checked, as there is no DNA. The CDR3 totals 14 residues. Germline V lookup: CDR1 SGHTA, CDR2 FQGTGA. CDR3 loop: CASSRGGEYNEQFF. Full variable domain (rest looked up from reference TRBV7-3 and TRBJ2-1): GAGVSQTPSNKVTEKGKYVELRCDPISGHTALYWYRQSLGQGPEFLIYFQGTGAADDSGLPNDRFFAVRPEGSVSTLKIQRTERGDSAVYLCASSRGGEYNEQFFGPGTRLTVL.

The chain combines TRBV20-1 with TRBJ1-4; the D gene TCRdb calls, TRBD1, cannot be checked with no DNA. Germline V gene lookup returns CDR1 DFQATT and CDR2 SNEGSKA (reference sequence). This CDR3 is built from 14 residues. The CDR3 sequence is CSALRDDENEKLFF.